This record concerns one T cell receptor (beta chain) sequence. Its specific antigen is unknown. Qualities for individual bases were not recorded, and no much larger clone is one base off. TCRbeta CDR3 regions were amplified from genomic DNA using the immunoSEQ Assay, a bias-controlled multiplex PCR. In the source study's methods: The number of nucleated cells in each sample was estimated by amplification of reference gene primers within the assay. To quantify the absolute abundance of each unique TCRbeta CDR3 rearrangement, sequence reads were collapsed and filtered. For each sample, productive Simpson clonality was calculated as the square root of Simpson's diversity index across productive rearrangements. This immuneACCESS table, as held by TCRdb, lists in-frame sequences with V and J called but not all clones. Of the missing ones, under half trace to an unresolved V gene in checked studies; the others have no known cause. V and J calls plus clone size are reproduced from that table; the DNA served to infer D and trimming. Across this sample there are some 73,000 clones, with around 85% seen only once. Under 40% of the sample comes from the top ten.

Each collaborating institution followed its own protocols to collect whole blood in K2EDTA tubes. For TCRbeta analysis, collaborators shipped samples in one of three forms: frozen whole blood, isolated PBMCs, or DNA extracted from either of those sample types. This entry belongs to a study of blood T cell repertoires in COVID-19 (dated by TCRdb to about 2020). Context from the whole study: Samples covering the acute and convalescent phases of COVID-19 were provided by collaborators in the United States, Italy and Spain. The samples were drawn from two sources: the first 160 participants of the ongoing ImmuneRACE study, and over 950 subjects contributed by 6 global collaborators. The repertoires were made available in a free public database intended to serve as a resource for research on the immune response to SARS-CoV-2. The prospective study material was composed of cDNA or gDNA derived from T cells, B-cell-depleted T cells, or PBMCs. Subjects who had been exposed to COVID-19, were actively infected with it, or had recovered from it provided the deeply sampled blood TCRbeta repertoires that made up the dataset. The sample metadata nearly always contained a de-identified subject ID, COVID-19 status, age in years and sex. Where available, HLA class I and class II types were taken from metadata supplied by the sample provider and were not determined by assay-based typing. What the research found in general, with its limitations: Clinical and demographic metadata were provided uncurated, with the amount varying by source and participant.

Via the germline V gene (reference sequence), CDR1 is MNHEY and CDR2 SMNVEV. V has 5 bases trimmed and J has 4 bases trimmed; junction bases matching no gene number 5. The CDR3 sequence holds 13 residues, the cysteine and phenylalanine included. The retained sequence is limited to the CDR3, 39 bases, with the frame set at the first base. The V gene is TRBV27 and the J gene is TRBJ2-7; TRBD2 fits 7 bases in the junction. Sequencing was performed on peripheral blood. This receptor was identified in a woman older than 75 with active or convalescent COVID-19. CDR3 reads: CASSPPGGYEQYF. The bases read TGTGCCAGCAGTCCTCCCGGGGGGTACGAGCAGTACTTC.